There are many counts of the clone carrying this T cell receptor beta chain. Its specificity is unknown. The entry originates in a study of T-cell reconstitution after alpha-beta-depleted transplantation in children. Notes on the study in general: TCRbeta diversity was high at day 60 in some patients (a result of surviving recipient T cells and thymic progenitors). Newly produced T cells mostly provided counts and TCRbeta diversity after one year, as hyperexpanded clones declined.

The TCRbeta library was prepared with unique molecular identifiers. TCRdb re-called the PCR reads with MiXCR, one entry per CDR3 protein. Among under 850,000 distinct CDR3 sequences listed, about an eighth were seen once. CDR1 is SGHTA, CDR2 FQGNSA, per germline. J was trimmed by 2 bases and V by 5 bases; bases with no gene match: 6. This CDR3 contains 15 residues. The receptor was derived from a girl aged 2 to 9 with congenital amegakaryocytic thrombocytopenia, due to receive a stem cell transplant. The source material was PBMCs, sampled before TCRalphabeta/CD19-depleted stem cell transplant. The rearrangement joins TRBV7-2 to TRBJ2-1; 7 bases match TRBD2. The CDR3 nucleotides read TGTGCCAGCAGCATAAGCGGGACGCCCTACAATGAGCAGTTCTTC. Amino acid sequence: CASSISGTPYNEQFF.